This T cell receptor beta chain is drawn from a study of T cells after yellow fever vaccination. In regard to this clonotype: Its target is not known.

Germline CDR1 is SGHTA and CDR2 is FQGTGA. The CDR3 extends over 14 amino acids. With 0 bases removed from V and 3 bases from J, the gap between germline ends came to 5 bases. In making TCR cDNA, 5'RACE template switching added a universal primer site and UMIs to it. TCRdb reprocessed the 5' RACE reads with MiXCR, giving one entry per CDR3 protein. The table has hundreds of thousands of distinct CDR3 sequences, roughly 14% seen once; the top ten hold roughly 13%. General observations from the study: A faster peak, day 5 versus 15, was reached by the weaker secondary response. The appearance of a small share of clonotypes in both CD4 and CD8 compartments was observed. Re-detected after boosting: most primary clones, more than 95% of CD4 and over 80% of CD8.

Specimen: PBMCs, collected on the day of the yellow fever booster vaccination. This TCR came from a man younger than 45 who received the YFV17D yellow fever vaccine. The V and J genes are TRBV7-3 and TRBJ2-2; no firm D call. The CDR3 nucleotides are TGTGCCAGCAGCTTAACTAGAGACACCGGGGAGCTGTTTTTT. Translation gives CASSLTRDTGELFF.